The 21 T cell receptor beta chains in this list originate from one sample, sequenced in a study of control samples from healthy donors and cancer patients. Produced via immunoSEQ multiplex PCR; TCRdb's table is partial and in-frame only. Of 100,000 to 150,000 clones detected, about 90% appear once; the ten largest clones hold under 2%. Sequenced material: blood. The receptors were sampled from a man younger than 30 in good health.

This chain joins TRBV11-2 and TRBJ1-6, with 7 bases identical to TRBD1. Looked up from germline, CDR1 is SGHAT and CDR2 is FQNNGV. V lost 3 bases, J lost 4 bases, and 9 bases stayed unmatched. The CDR3 extends over 17 amino acids. CDR3 loop: CASSFAGGGQYNSPLHF. CDR3 coding DNA: TGTGCCAGCAGCTTCGCCGGGGGGGGACAGTATAATTCACCCCTCCACTTT.

This rearrangement joins TRBV6-6 to TRBJ2-7, with 8 positions matching TRBD2. The CDR3 sequence is 15 residues long. Trimming cost V 5 bases and J 9 bases; bases outside gene matches: 15. CDR1 is MNHNY, CDR2 SVGAGI, per germline (reference sequence). CDR3 region: CASSPSGGEGKRQYF. DNA of the CDR3: TGTGCCAGCAGTCCATCCGGGGGGGAGGGAAAAAGGCAGTACTTC.

The chain combines TRBV5-8 with TRBJ2-7, with TRBD1 matching 9 bases. The CDR3 spans 16 residues. CDR1 is SGHTS, CDR2 YDEGEE, per germline. V gave up 0 bases and J gave up 1 base; unmatched junction bases: 5. In DNA form, the CDR3 reads TGTGCCAGCAGCTTGGACGGACAGGGGAGGTCCTACGAGCAGTACTTC. Translating it yields CASSLDGQGRSYEQYF.

This chain joins TRBV19 and TRBJ1-1; 9 bases fit TRBD1. Germline values: CDR1 LNHDA, CDR2 SQIVND (reference sequence). This CDR3 is 15 amino acids long. The junction had 3 bases not matched to a gene; V was cut back by 3 bases and J by 1 base. The CDR3 bases are TGTGCCAGTAGTATTGAGACAGGGGGGAACACTGAAGCTTTCTTT. Amino acid sequence: CASSIETGGNTEAFF.

The V call is TRBV12-5, the J call TRBJ2-7, with TRBD2 matching 10 bases. The germline gives CDR1 LGHNT, CDR2 FRNRAP. The CDR3 extends over 15 amino acids. J lost 2 bases, V lost 0 bases, and 1 base had no gene match. CDR3 in DNA: TGTGCTAGTGGTTTGGTACTAGCGGGAACCTACGAGCAGTACTTC. It codes for CASGLVLAGTYEQYF.

The chain uses TRBV10-3 and TRBJ2-5, with no clear D. Trimming cost V 3 bases and J 1 base, with 9 bases left between them. The germline gives CDR1 ENHRY, CDR2 SYGVKD. This CDR3 contains 14 residues. The CDR3 protein is CAISDTESQETQYF. The CDR3 DNA reads as TGTGCCATCAGTGATACCGAGTCCCAAGAGACCCAGTACTTC.

The rearrangement uses TRBV6-2 or TRBV6-3 and TRBJ1-5, with D perhaps TRBD1 (5 bases). With 5 bases removed from V and 4 bases from J, the gap between germline ends came to 12 bases. This CDR3 comprises 14 residues. CDR1 and CDR2 (germline): MNHEY, SVGEGT. Here the CDR3 reads CASSSGGRNQPQHF. The CDR3 DNA follows: TGTGCCAGCAGTAGTGGGGGTAGGAATCAGCCCCAGCATTTT.

The chain uses TRBV7-3 and TRBJ2-3, with no clear D. Germline lookup yields CDR1 SGHTA and CDR2 FQGTGA. The ends were cut back, 2 bases at V and 6 bases at J, with 9 bases in the middle. The CDR3 covers 13 residues. The CDR3 DNA reads as TGTGCCAGCAGCTTAGAAGATCCGGATACGCAGTATTTT. It encodes CASSLEDPDTQYF.

The chain links TRBV7-3 to TRBJ1-1; D not certain. This CDR3 comprises 15 residues. Between the trimmed V and J ends, which lost 2 bases and 1 base, there was a span of 11 bases. Germline V CDR1 and CDR2: SGHTA, FQGTGA. This CDR3 is CASSLLGDGNTEAFF. The CDR3 coding sequence is TGTGCCAGCAGCTTACTGGGAGACGGGAACACTGAAGCTTTCTTT.

V gene TRBV15 combines with J gene TRBJ2-5; the match to TRBD2 covers 10 bases. The germline V gene encodes CDR1 LNHNV and CDR2 YYDKDF (reference sequence). This CDR3 comprises 18 residues. The trim removed 3 bases at V and 2 bases at J, leaving 12 bases unmatched. The CDR3 region is CATSRARGSGRLQETQYF. CDR3 DNA: TGTGCCACCAGCAGGGCGAGGGGTAGCGGGAGGTTGCAAGAGACCCAGTACTTC.

V usage is TRBV13 and J usage is TRBJ2-1, with 9 nucleotides matching TRBD2. The CDR3 length is 19 residues. Germline loops: CDR1 PRHDT, CDR2 FYEKMQ (reference sequence). The J segment lost 0 bases and the V segment lost 0 bases, leaving 9 bases of the junction unmatched. CDR3 coding DNA: TGTGCCAGCAGCTTAGGTTTAGCGGGAGATTTCCACTCCTACAATGAGCAGTTCTTC. This encodes CASSLGLAGDFHSYNEQFF. The full variable domain, completed using reference TRBV13 and TRBJ2-1, is AAGVIQSPRHLIKEKRETATLKCYPIPRHDTVYWYQQGPGQDPQFLISFYEKMQSDKGSIPDRFSAQQFSDYHSELNMSSLELGDSALYFCASSLGLAGDFHSYNEQFFGPGTRLTVL.

In DNA form, the CDR3 reads TGTGCCAGCAGTCCCGGACAGGGCGGGGAGCTGTTTTTT. It yields the protein CASSPGQGGELFF. This sequence joins TRBV27 and TRBJ2-2; 8 bases line up with TRBD1. The trim removed 5 bases at V and 7 bases at J, leaving 3 bases unmatched. This CDR3 region has 13 residues. The germline gives CDR1 MNHEY, CDR2 SMNVEV (reference sequence).

The chain recombines TRBV28 with TRBJ1-1; perhaps TRBD1 as D (5 bases). Per the germline V gene, CDR1 is MDHEN and CDR2 is SYDVKM. There are 17 residues in the CDR3. Trimming took 4 bases from V and 2 from J, leaving 20 bases between them. As DNA, the CDR3 is TGTGCCAGCAGTTCCCCCCCTGGGGGAGTTACCAACACTGAAGCTTTCTTT. It is translated as CASSSPPGGVTNTEAFF.

The chain links TRBV27 to TRBJ2-1; TRBD2 matches 7 bases. Per the germline V gene, CDR1 is MNHEY and CDR2 is SMNVEV (reference sequence). The CDR3 totals 14 residues. Unmatched junction bases numbered 4, after V lost 5 bases and J lost 3 bases. CDR3 coding DNA: TGTGCCAGCAGTCCGGGGACTATCTACAATGAGCAGTTCTTC. Protein: CASSPGTIYNEQFF.

The chain has TRBV5-3 and TRBJ2-7, with D perhaps matching TRBD2 (6 bases). TRBV5-3 is treated as an ORF (open reading frame) with a function not yet certain. This CDR3 comprises 15 residues. V was shortened by 1 base and J by 5 bases, with 16 bases between the two germline ends. CDR3 coding DNA: TGTGCCAGAAGCTTGTTGGAGGGCTCTTGGGACGAGCAGTACTTC. Protein product: CARSLLEGSWDEQYF.

The chain recombines TRBV18 with TRBJ2-7; the D is unclear. Germline V gene lookup returns CDR1 KGHSH and CDR2 LQKENI. V was pared by 2 bases and J by 0 bases, with 11 bases between. CDR3 size: 15 residues. CDR3 bases: TGTGCCAGCTCACCAGATCGAGCTTCCTCCTACGAGCAGTACTTC. Its protein is CASSPDRASSYEQYF. Full variable domain (missing parts from reference TRBV18 and TRBJ2-7): NAGVMQNPRHLVRRRGQEARLRCSPMKGHSHVYWYRQLPEEGLKFMVYLQKENIIDESGMPKERFSAEFPKEGPSILRIQQVVRGDSAAYFCASSPDRASSYEQYFGPGTRLTVT.

V and J are TRBV5-1 and TRBJ2-1, with D possibly TRBD1 on 7 matching bases. Deletions cut 0 bases from V and 3 bases from J, with 10 bases between. CDR3 length: 15 residues. Per the germline V gene, CDR1 is SGHRS and CDR2 is YFSETQ. CDR3 sequence reads: CASSLGQGGYNEQFF. The CDR3 nucleotides read TGCGCCAGCAGCTTGGGGCAGGGGGGCTACAATGAGCAGTTCTTC.

This chain uses TRBV30 with TRBJ2-2; D may be TRBD1 (6 bases). The germline V gene has CDR1 GTSNPN and CDR2 SVGIG (reference sequence). The CDR3 is 18 amino acids. Deletions cut 5 bases from V and 2 bases from J, with 24 bases between. CDR3 coding DNA: TGTGCCTGGTTTCGACTCGGGGCAGGGGCAATAAACACCGGGGAGCTGTTTTTT. The encoded protein is CAWFRLGAGAINTGELFF.

This clone was seen just once. This chain joins TRBV5-1 and TRBJ2-2; D is unclear. Germline CDR1 SGHRS, CDR2 YFSETQ. V was pared by 2 bases and J by 0 bases, with 8 bases between. This CDR3 comprises 15 residues. For the CDR3, the DNA is TGCGCCAGCAGCTTCTCACAATCGAACACCGGGGAGCTGTTTTTT. It translates to CASSFSQSNTGELFF.

The rearrangement uses TRBV28 and TRBJ2-5, with 11 nucleotides matching TRBD2. V dropped 4 bases and J dropped 2; count of bases not matched to a gene: 9. CDR1 MDHEN and CDR2 SYDVKM come from the germline V gene. The CDR3 runs 17 residues. The DNA of the CDR3 is TGTGCCAGCAGTTCGACCGGGACTAGCGGAGTACAAGAGACCCAGTACTTC. Its translation is CASSSTGTSGVQETQYF.

The DNA of the CDR3 is TGTGCCAGCTCACCACTTCGCAATGAGCAGTTCTTC. Translated: CASSPLRNEQFF. The V call is TRBV18, the J call TRBJ2-1, with D hard to call. Trimming removed 1 base from V and 6 bases from J, with 4 bases in between. The CDR3 extends over 12 amino acids. Germline V gene data show CDR1 as KGHSH and CDR2 as LQKENI.